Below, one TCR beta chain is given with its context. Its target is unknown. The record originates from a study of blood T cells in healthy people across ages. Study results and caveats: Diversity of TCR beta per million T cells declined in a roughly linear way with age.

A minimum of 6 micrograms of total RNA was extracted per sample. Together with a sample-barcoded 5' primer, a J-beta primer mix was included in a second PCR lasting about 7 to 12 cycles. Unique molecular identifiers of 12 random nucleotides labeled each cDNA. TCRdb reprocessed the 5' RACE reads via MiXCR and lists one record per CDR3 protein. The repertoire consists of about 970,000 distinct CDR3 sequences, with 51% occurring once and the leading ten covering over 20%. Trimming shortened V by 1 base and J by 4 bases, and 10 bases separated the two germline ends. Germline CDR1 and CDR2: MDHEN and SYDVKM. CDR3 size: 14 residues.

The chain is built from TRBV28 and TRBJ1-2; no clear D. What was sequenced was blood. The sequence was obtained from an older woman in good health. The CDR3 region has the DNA TGTGCCAGCAGTTTATTGGGGTCCGTCTATGGCTACACCTTC. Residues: CASSLLGSVYGYTF.